This TCR beta chain emerged from a study of blood T cell repertoires in COVID-19 (dated by TCRdb to about 2020). Regarding the research as a whole: Collaborator samples came from the United States, Italy and Spain and covered acute and convalescent phases of COVID-19. The dataset comprised deeply sampled blood TCRbeta repertoires from subjects exposed to, actively infected with, or recovered from COVID-19. Nearly every sample came with metadata listing a de-identified subject ID, COVID-19 status, age in years and sex. The material from the prospective study consisted of cDNA or gDNA derived from T cells, B-cell-depleted T cells, or PBMCs. A freely available public database, intended as a resource for researchers studying the immune response to SARS-CoV-2, is where the repertoires were released. Where available, HLA class I and class II types were taken from metadata supplied by the sample provider and were not determined by assay-based typing. Samples came from the ongoing ImmuneRACE study (first 160 participants) plus 1,254 subjects from 6 global collaborators.

One collaborating source in Seattle enrolled patients while the patients were actively infected and followed the patients over time throughout the course of disease. The collaborating institutions used their own protocols to collect whole blood in K2EDTA tubes. Collaborator samples were shipped for TCRbeta analysis as frozen whole blood, isolated PBMCs, or DNA extracted from either sample type. The paper's findings and limits, for the study overall: Clinical and demographic metadata were provided uncurated, with the amount varying by source and participant.

TCRbeta CDR3 regions were amplified from genomic DNA by means of the immunoSEQ Assay, a bias-controlled multiplex PCR. In the paper's pipeline: Nucleated cell counts per sample were estimated from amplification of reference gene primers within the assay. Sequence reads were collapsed and filtered to measure the absolute abundance of every unique TCRbeta CDR3 rearrangement. For each sample, productive Simpson clonality was calculated as the square root of Simpson's diversity index over productive rearrangements. Not all clones reach the TCRdb copy of this immuneACCESS table, which keeps in-frame sequences only. Checked studies attribute under half of the gap to unresolved V genes and leave the rest unexplained. That table supplies the V and J calls and clone size; D and trimming were determined from the DNA. This sample has over 100,000 clones in its table, and roughly 90% of those were observed once. More than 3.5% of the sample lies in the top ten.

Notes on this clone: Its specific antigen is unknown. Per-nucleotide qualities are absent, and no much larger clonotype sits a single base away.

The clonotype was recovered from a man between 60 and 70 years old with COVID-19, enrolled during active disease. Sample: peripheral blood.

The DNA reads as follows: TGTGCCAGCAGCTCAGACAGGAATGAGCAGTTCTTC. Its product reads: CASSSDRNEQFF. Recombination connected TRBV7-8 to TRBJ2-1; perhaps TRBD1 is the D gene, with 6 bases matching. Between the V and J ends, shortened by 4 bases and 7 bases respectively, the junction contains 8 bases. The CDR3 starts with the cysteine, ends with the phenylalanine, and has 12 residues. Only the CDR3 part of the read is kept: 36 bases, read in frame from the first base. For CDR1 and CDR2, the germline V gene lists SGHVS and FQNEAQ.